Each of the 31 T cell receptor beta chains below was sequenced from the same sample in a study of spatial heterogeneity in lung cancer. Regarding the study as a whole: Expanded intratumoral alpha and beta TCR counts tracked tumor mutation counts.

One entry per CDR3 protein, called by TCRdb with MiXCR from the 5' RACE reads. The sample has about 27,000 distinct CDR3 sequences; 7.1% are singletons. Time point: sample taken at primary tumor resection. These receptors lack a known antigen. Material: lung tumor tissue, obtained at surgery. These TCRs come from a male donor with early-stage non-small cell lung cancer.

At least ten counts were recorded for this clonotype. The chain recombines TRBV6-5 with TRBJ2-3; no definite D call. Trimming shortened V by 5 bases and J by 0 bases, and 24 bases separated the two germline ends. Germline V gives CDR1 MNHEY, CDR2 SVGAGI. CDR3 length: 19 residues. The chain's CDR3 is CASSPWPFLLPSSTDTQYF. In DNA, the CDR3 is TGTGCCAGCAGTCCATGGCCCTTCTTGCTTCCGTCTAGCACAGATACGCAGTATTTT.

This clonotype was seen repeatedly, ten times or more. The CDR3 reads CSAFPGGDDEQYF. The CDR3 DNA follows: TGCAGTGCTTTCCCAGGGGGGGACGACGAGCAGTACTTC. The J gene is TRBJ2-7, the V gene TRBV20-1, with D perhaps given as TRBD1 or TRBD2 (7 bases each). V lost 5 bases, J lost 5 bases, and 16 bases lay in between. Germline CDR1 and CDR2: DFQATT and SNEGSKA (reference sequence). There are 13 residues in the CDR3.

The chain joins TRBV20-1 to TRBJ1-1, with D unresolved. In germline, CDR1 is DFQATT, CDR2 SNEGSKA (reference sequence). The CDR3 sequence is 12 residues long. V was trimmed by 1 base and J by 4 bases, leaving 7 bases between them. CDR3 DNA sequence: TGCAGTGCTAGAGCCGGGAGCACTGAAGCTTTCTTT. Residues: CSARAGSTEAFF.

The V call is TRBV7-2, the J call TRBJ2-1; D may be TRBD1 or TRBD2 (5 bases each). V was pared by 2 bases and J by 9 bases, with 17 bases between. The V gene's germline CDR1 is SGHTA and CDR2 FQGNSA. This CDR3 has 15 amino acids. The CDR3 DNA is TGTGCCAGCAGCTTAAATCCGGGACGAAGAGGTGAGCAGTTCTTC. Its protein product is CASSLNPGRRGEQFF.

This clonotype was counted many times. This chain connects TRBV4-1 to TRBJ1-4; D uncertain. The CDR3 has 15 amino acids. CDR1 and CDR2 from the germline V gene are MGHRA and YSYEKL. Trimming removed 0 bases at V and 6 bases at J, with 11 bases between. CDR3 loop: CASSQDSGAYEKLFF. The CDR3 DNA follows: TGCGCCAGCAGCCAAGACTCGGGAGCGTATGAAAAACTGTTTTTT.

This clonotype has a count of ten or more. V and J are TRBV2 and TRBJ2-1; the D gene could be TRBD1 or TRBD2 (5 bases each). This CDR3 region has 13 residues. The V gene's germline CDR1 is SNHLY and CDR2 FYNNEI. The germline V and J ends were trimmed by 6 bases and 6 bases, with 12 bases remaining between them. The CDR3, as DNA: TGTGCCAGCAGCATTGAGGGGTCCAATGAGCAGTTCTTC. Protein: CASSIEGSNEQFF. Full variable domain (remainder filled in from reference TRBV2 and TRBJ2-1): EPEVTQTPSHQVTQMGQEVILRCVPISNHLYFYWYRQILGQKVEFLVSFYNNEISEKSEIFDDQFSVERPDGSNFTLKIRSTKLEDSAMYFCASSIEGSNEQFFGPGTRLTVL.

This clonotype was observed a few times. The J gene is TRBJ2-7, the V gene TRBV12-3 or TRBV12-4; perhaps TRBD2 as D (5 bases). The CDR3 length is 14 residues. Between the trimmed V and J ends, which lost 3 bases and 2 bases, there was a span of 11 bases. CDR3 sequence: CASSFRSGTYEQYF. The CDR3 DNA reads TGTGCCAGCAGTTTTAGGAGCGGAACCTACGAGCAGTACTTC.

This clonotype has at least ten counts. J is TRBJ2-1 and V is TRBV28; TRBD2 is a possible D gene (5 bases). In germline, CDR1 is MDHEN, CDR2 SYDVKM. The CDR3 has 16 amino acids. Trimming pared 6 bases from V and 5 bases from J, leaving 20 bases between. The CDR3 loop is CASSRLGSEGDNEQFF. The CDR3 coding sequence is TGTGCCAGCAGCCGCCTGGGAAGTGAGGGAGACAATGAGCAGTTCTTC.

This clonotype was observed at least ten times. The chain links TRBV5-6 to TRBJ2-7; D is unresolved. The V gene lost 0 bases and the J gene lost 4 bases, with 8 bases spanning the gap. Germline V gene sequence: CDR1 SGHDT, CDR2 YYEEEE. The CDR3 spans 13 residues. The CDR3 sequence is CASSLGAGYEQYF. CDR3 sequence (DNA): TGTGCCAGCAGCTTGGGGGCAGGTTACGAGCAGTACTTC.

The table lists this clonotype with many counts. The rearrangement uses TRBV3-1 and TRBJ2-5, with 8 bases that match TRBD2. The CDR3 runs to 13 residues. Trimming removed 5 bases from V and 5 bases from J; junction bases left unmatched: 4. The germline V gene has CDR1 LGHDT and CDR2 YNNKEL (reference sequence). The CDR3 DNA is TGTGCCAGCAGCGAGCGGGGGTGGGAGACCCAGTACTTC. Its protein product is CASSERGWETQYF.

This clonotype was observed at least ten times. This chain uses TRBV5-1 with TRBJ2-5; tentative D call: TRBD2 (6 bases). Germline lookup yields CDR1 SGHRS and CDR2 YFSETQ. This CDR3 region has 13 residues. Deletions cut 7 bases from V and 1 base from J, with 11 bases between. The CDR3 DNA reads TGCGCCAGCCACCGGGACTTCCAAGAGACCCAGTACTTC. Protein product: CASHRDFQETQYF.

The rearrangement uses TRBV6-2 or TRBV6-3 and TRBJ1-5; D ambiguous. Trimming shortened V by 6 bases and J by 4 bases, and 7 bases separated the two germline ends. The CDR3 consists of 12 residues. Per germline, CDR1 MNHEY and CDR2 SVGEGT. The CDR3 protein is CASRHLNQPQHF. As DNA, the CDR3 is TGTGCCAGCAGACACTTGAATCAGCCCCAGCATTTT.

The V call is TRBV6-5, the J call TRBJ2-5; TRBD2 might be the D (5 bases). The V gene's germline CDR1 is MNHEY and CDR2 SVGAGI. CDR3 length: 13 residues. Trimming pared 5 bases from V and 5 bases from J, leaving 12 bases between. The CDR3 spells CASSDPWRETQYF. The DNA of the CDR3 is TGTGCCAGCAGTGACCCTTGGAGGGAGACCCAGTACTTC.

This clonotype was counted ten times or more. The V gene is TRBV4-3, the J gene TRBJ1-2; D not certain. Germline lookup yields CDR1 LGHNA and CDR2 YSLEER. The CDR3 consists of 11 residues. V lost 3 bases, J lost 7 bases, and 6 bases lay in between. The CDR3 DNA reads TGCGCCAGCAGCCATCGGGGTGGCTACACCTTC. It yields the protein CASSHRGGYTF.

This sequence joins TRBV7-2 and TRBJ2-5; 10 bases are shared with TRBD2. In germline, CDR1 is SGHTA, CDR2 FQGNSA. V was clipped by 0 bases and J by 1 base; unmatched bases: 2. CDR3 size: 16 residues. CDR3 residues: CASSLASSGGQETQYF. The CDR3 DNA follows: TGTGCCAGCAGCTTAGCGTCTAGCGGGGGCCAAGAGACCCAGTACTTC.

Many counts were recorded for this clonotype. The chain carries TRBV4-3 and TRBJ1-1, with 9 nucleotides matching TRBD1. Germline V gives CDR1 LGHNA, CDR2 YSLEER. Unmatched junction bases numbered 12, after V lost 0 bases and J lost 10 bases. This CDR3 is built from 16 residues. Here the CDR3 reads CASSQDRTGADFRAFF. CDR3 bases: TGCGCCAGCAGCCAAGACCGGACAGGGGCCGACTTTCGAGCTTTCTTT.

This rearrangement joins TRBV5-6 to TRBJ2-5; the match to TRBD2 covers 8 bases. The ends lost 4 bases at V and 3 bases at J; junction bases unmatched: 14. Germline-derived CDR1 and CDR2 are SGHDT and YYEEEE. The CDR3 has 17 amino acids. CDR3 sequence: CASSLPYGGGREETQYF. The CDR3 DNA reads as TGTGCCAGCAGCCTCCCGTACGGCGGGGGGCGGGAAGAGACCCAGTACTTC.

This clonotype was seen more than once but under ten times. V usage is TRBV28 and J usage is TRBJ2-3, with D tentatively TRBD1 (6 bases). The CDR3 contains 14 residues. Germline CDR1 is MDHEN and CDR2 is SYDVKM. V was clipped by 6 bases and J by 2 bases, with 12 bases between them. CDR3 sequence: CASSRGRYTDTQYF. CDR3 bases: TGTGCCAGCAGCAGGGGACGGTACACAGATACGCAGTATTTT. The entire variable domain, with the rest obtained from reference TRBV28 and TRBJ2-3, is as follows: DVKVTQSSRYLVKRTGEKVFLECVQDMDHENMFWYRQDPGLGLRLIYFSYDVKMKEKGDIPEGYSVSREKKERFSLILESASTNQTSMYLCASSRGRYTDTQYFGPGTRLTVL.

This clonotype is labeled medium-sized (0.01 to 0.1%). The chain has TRBV12-3 or TRBV12-4 and TRBJ2-2; D gene ambiguous. Trimming left V 3 bases short and J 6 bases short, with 8 bases between. The CDR3 has 13 residues. CDR3 in amino acids: CASSFRAAGELFF. The CDR3 DNA is TGTGCCAGCAGTTTTCGGGCAGCCGGGGAGCTGTTTTTT.

This clonotype was counted between two and nine times. This chain joins TRBV29-1 and TRBJ1-3; TRBD1 might be the D (6 bases). V lost 3 bases and J 0 bases, leaving 9 bases between the germline ends. The CDR3 is 14 amino acids. Germline-derived CDR1 and CDR2 are SQVTM and ANQGSEA. CDR3 in amino acids: CSVDATGSGNTIYF. CDR3 sequence (DNA): TGCAGCGTTGACGCGACAGGCTCTGGAAACACCATATATTTT.

This clonotype was seen ten or more times. The CDR3 sequence: CAWSRDRDIQYF. The CDR3 DNA sequence: TGTGCCTGGAGTAGGGACCGGGACATTCAGTACTTC. The V and J genes are TRBV30 and TRBJ2-4, with D perhaps matching TRBD1 or TRBD2 (5 bases each). Germline V gene lookup returns CDR1 GTSNPN and CDR2 SVGIG (reference sequence). This CDR3 spans 12 amino acids. Trimming took off 2 bases at V and 8 bases at J, with 10 bases between the two ends.

Many counts were recorded for this clonotype. V gene TRBV5-6 combines with J gene TRBJ2-5; TRBD1 aligns across 7 bases. Germline CDR1 SGHDT, CDR2 YYEEEE. With V trimmed by 4 bases and J by 5 bases, 5 bases remained unmatched. This CDR3 is built from 13 residues. The CDR3 spells CASSRTGVETQYF. In nucleotides, the CDR3 is TGTGCCAGCAGCCGTACAGGGGTGGAGACCCAGTACTTC.

This clonotype was seen repeatedly, ten times or more. The chain couples TRBV5-1 to TRBJ2-7, with 9 bases identical to TRBD1. Per germline, CDR1 SGHRS and CDR2 YFSETQ. Losses at the gene ends were 3 bases for V and 2 bases for J; bases not matched to a gene: 6. The CDR3 totals 15 residues. CDR3 region: CASSSPDRGAYEQYF. CDR3 DNA: TGCGCCAGCAGCTCCCCGGACAGGGGAGCCTACGAGCAGTACTTC.

The V and J genes are TRBV11-3 and TRBJ2-4; TRBD2 agrees at 12 bases. CDR3 length: 21 residues. With V trimmed by 2 bases and J by 0 bases, 14 bases remained unmatched. CDR1 and CDR2 (germline): SGHNT, YENEEA. The CDR3 DNA sequence: TGTGCCAGCAGCTTACCAGGACTAGCGGGGATCAACCCGGTAGCCAAAAACATTCAGTACTTC. Its translation is CASSLPGLAGINPVAKNIQYF.

This clonotype was picked up a small number of times. The chain combines TRBV27 with TRBJ2-5; D tentatively reads TRBD1 or TRBD2 (5 bases each). Germline-derived CDR1 and CDR2 are MNHEY and SMNVEV (reference sequence). The CDR3 contains 17 residues. Trimming cost V 6 bases and J 3 bases, with 23 bases left between them. CDR3 residues: CASRNLGFREGEETQYF. The CDR3 DNA follows: TGTGCCAGCAGGAATTTAGGTTTCCGGGAAGGGGAAGAGACCCAGTACTTC.

This clonotype was picked up a small number of times. The V gene is TRBV27, the J gene TRBJ1-2; D remains unclear. Germline V lookup: CDR1 MNHEY, CDR2 SMNVEV (reference sequence). The CDR3 has 16 residues. The ends were cut back, 8 bases at V and 7 bases at J, with 26 bases in the middle. The CDR3 sequence is CASGGSLGKTDPGYTF. The CDR3 coding sequence is TGTGCCAGCGGAGGGAGTCTTGGCAAAACAGATCCTGGCTACACCTTC.

This clonotype was seen ten or more times. J is TRBJ1-1 and V is TRBV6-2 or TRBV6-3, with D possibly being TRBD1 (5 bases). CDR1 and CDR2 (germline): MNHEY, SVGEGT. Trimming stripped 6 bases from V and 0 bases from J, with 8 bases between. The CDR3 runs 13 residues. The CDR3 loop is CASRQGLNTEAFF. CDR3 nucleotide sequence: TGTGCCAGCAGGCAGGGTTTGAACACTGAAGCTTTCTTT.

This clonotype was detected many times. One junction end does not reproduce the germline sequence, and a read error may be involved. The gene calls are TRBV12-3 or TRBV12-4 and TRBJ1-3, with D possibly TRBD1 on 6 matching bases. The CDR3 covers 12 residues. CDR3 sequence (DNA): TGTGCCAGCAGTTTAGAGATGGGCCCAGGGGTTTTT. It encodes CASSLEMGPGVF.

This clonotype was counted between two and nine times. The rearrangement links TRBV6-5 to TRBJ2-7, with 10 bases matching TRBD1. Trimming took 2 bases from V and 9 from J; bases not matched to a gene: 7. The CDR3 covers 14 residues. Germline CDR1 MNHEY, CDR2 SVGAGI. In nucleotides, the CDR3 is TGTGCCAGCAGTTACCATGGGACAGGGGACTTGCAGTACTTC. It yields the protein CASSYHGTGDLQYF.

Many counts were recorded for this clonotype. The rearrangement joins TRBV28 to TRBJ2-5, with TRBD1 matching over 7 bases. The germline CDR1 and CDR2 sequences are MDHEN and SYDVKM. J gave up 0 bases and V 9 bases, and 7 bases lay outside the gene matches. The CDR3 extends over 14 amino acids. CDR3: CASQTGTNQETQYF. The CDR3 DNA sequence: TGTGCCAGTCAGACAGGGACCAACCAAGAGACCCAGTACTTC.

This clonotype was seen many times. The V and J genes are TRBV3-1 and TRBJ2-4, with no clear D. Trimming removed 7 bases from V and 4 bases from J, with 17 bases in between. Germline V gene sequence: CDR1 LGHDT, CDR2 YNNKEL (reference sequence). The CDR3 has 15 amino acids. Written as DNA, the CDR3 is TGTGCCAGCACCAATTGGCAGGACGGTAAAAACATTCAGTACTTC. This sequence encodes CASTNWQDGKNIQYF.